The 25 T cell receptor beta chains below were found in one sample sequenced in a study of identical twins. TCRdb used MiXCR to reprocess the 5' RACE reads, holding one entry per CDR3 protein. The table shows hundreds of thousands of distinct CDR3 sequences, with approximately 18% occurring only once. These data were also reused for a study on T cells expressing NK-cell markers.

Sequenced: PBMCs. All receptors come from a woman aged 18-29 years in good health.

The chain links TRBV5-1 to TRBJ2-3; D may be TRBD1 or TRBD2 (5 bases each). CDR3 size: 16 residues. Trimming removed 1 base from V and 2 bases from J, with 14 bases in between. Germline CDR1 SGHRS, CDR2 YFSETQ. The CDR3 sequence is CASSLFPPGLTDTQYF. The CDR3 DNA reads as TGCGCCAGCAGCTTGTTCCCCCCGGGGCTCACAGATACGCAGTATTTT.

This clonotype has just a few counts. This chain links TRBV5-1 with TRBJ1-1; D unresolved. This CDR3 contains 14 residues. V lost 2 bases and J lost 1, with 9 bases in between. Germline values: CDR1 SGHRS, CDR2 YFSETQ. CDR3 in amino acids: CASSFQTENTEAFF. CDR3 DNA: TGCGCCAGCAGCTTCCAGACCGAGAACACTGAAGCTTTCTTT. Full variable domain (outside the CDR3, taken from reference TRBV5-1 and TRBJ1-1): KAGVTQTPRYLIKTRGQQVTLSCSPISGHRSVSWYQQTPGQGLQFLFEYFSETQRNKGNFPGRFSGRQFSNSRSEMNVSTLELGDSALYLCASSFQTENTEAFFGQGTRLTVV.

This sequence joins TRBV5-1 and TRBJ2-1; 9 nucleotides match TRBD2. This CDR3 has 15 amino acids. Per the germline V gene, CDR1 is SGHRS and CDR2 is YFSETQ. V trimming: 5 bases; J trimming: 8 bases; junction bases outside the gene matches: 11. The CDR3 coding sequence is TGCGCCAGCAGTCTTGGCCTAGCGGGACTGGATGAGCAGTTCTTC. This codes for CASSLGLAGLDEQFF.

The gene calls are TRBV6-5 and TRBJ2-7, with 12 bases that match TRBD2. Germline V gene sequence: CDR1 MNHEY, CDR2 SVGAGI. J gave up 0 bases and V 2 bases, and 5 bases lay outside the gene matches. The CDR3 has 17 residues. The CDR3 sequence is CASSYRLAGGPSYEQYF. DNA of the CDR3: TGTGCCAGCAGTTACCGGCTAGCGGGAGGGCCCTCCTACGAGCAGTACTTC.

In this sample, this clonotype turned up many times. The rearrangement joins TRBV30 to TRBJ2-1, with 9 bases that match TRBD2. Germline CDR1 is GTSNPN and CDR2 is SVGIG (reference sequence). The V segment lost 3 bases and the J segment 5 bases; nucleotides outside the gene matches: 8. The CDR3 has 15 amino acids. The CDR3 reads CAWSPLAGYDNEQFF. CDR3 nucleotide sequence: TGTGCCTGGAGCCCACTAGCGGGTTACGACAATGAGCAGTTCTTC.

The J gene is TRBJ2-7, the V gene TRBV5-1; TRBD2 matches at 10 bases. Per the germline V gene, CDR1 is SGHRS and CDR2 is YFSETQ. Germline trimming cut 3 bases from V and 0 bases from J; bases unmatched to any gene: 6. The CDR3 runs to 16 residues. The DNA for the CDR3 is TGCGCCAGCAGCTCACTAGCGGGATCTAGCTCCTACGAGCAGTACTTC. Translation: CASSSLAGSSSYEQYF. Looking up the rest from reference TRBV5-1 and TRBJ2-7 gives the full variable domain: KAGVTQTPRYLIKTRGQQVTLSCSPISGHRSVSWYQQTPGQGLQFLFEYFSETQRNKGNFPGRFSGRQFSNSRSEMNVSTLELGDSALYLCASSSLAGSSSYEQYFGPGTRLTVT.

The rearrangement uses TRBV5-6 and TRBJ2-4, with TRBD2 identical over 8 bases. CDR1 and CDR2 from the germline V gene are SGHDT and YYEEEE. The V and J ends lost 4 bases and 0 bases, in that order; junction bases with no gene match: 9. This CDR3 comprises 17 residues. The CDR3 region is CASSDLRGGAAKNIQYF. The DNA for the CDR3 is TGTGCCAGCAGCGACTTACGGGGGGGCGCAGCCAAAAACATTCAGTACTTC.

This clonotype was detected a few times. The chain links TRBV10-1 to TRBJ2-1; 7 bases are shared with TRBD2. V trimming: 0 bases; J trimming: 4 bases; junction bases outside the gene matches: 0. Germline assignment: CDR1 WNHNN and CDR2 SYGVQD (reference sequence). The CDR3 spans 14 residues. The CDR3 nucleotides are TGCGCCAGCAGTGAGTCGCGGGGGTACAATGAGCAGTTCTTC. It encodes CASSESRGYNEQFF.

This clonotype has only a few counts. The genes are TRBV15 and TRBJ2-7; maybe TRBD2 (7 bases). This CDR3 spans 12 amino acids. CDR1 is LNHNV, CDR2 YYDKDF, per germline (reference sequence). V was clipped by 9 bases and J by 6 bases, with 15 bases between them. This CDR3 is CATSEGGFEQYF. CDR3 nucleotides: TGTGCCACGAGCGAGGGGGGGTTCGAGCAGTACTTC.

This clonotype was counted between two and nine times. The V gene is TRBV7-2, the J gene TRBJ2-1; D remains unclear. V gave up 8 bases and J gave up 9 bases, with 17 bases separating them. This CDR3 is 13 amino acids long. Per the germline V gene, CDR1 is SGHTA and CDR2 is FQGNSA. The CDR3 DNA sequence: TGTGCCAGCCGTTTCCTTTGGTGGGGTGAGCAGTTCTTC. This gives the protein CASRFLWWGEQFF.

This clonotype has a handful of counts. The rearrangement uses TRBV20-1 and TRBJ2-7; 9 bases align to TRBD2. This CDR3 region has 14 residues. V lost 1 base and J lost 1; bases outside the gene matches: 2. In germline, CDR1 is DFQATT, CDR2 SNEGSKA (reference sequence). The CDR3 DNA reads TGCAGTGCTAGAGTCAGCGGGGGGTCCTACGAGCAGTACTTC. Translation gives CSARVSGGSYEQYF.

V usage is TRBV6-5 and J usage is TRBJ2-2, with 7 positions matching TRBD1. J lost 5 bases, V lost 0 bases, and 3 bases had no gene match. CDR1 MNHEY and CDR2 SVGAGI come from the germline V gene. The CDR3 is 15 amino acids. CDR3 amino acids: CASSYSGRGTGELFF. In DNA, the CDR3 is TGTGCCAGCAGTTACTCGGGCAGGGGGACCGGGGAGCTGTTTTTT.

The chain has TRBV3-1 and TRBJ2-4; tentative D call: TRBD2 (6 bases). From germline, CDR1 is LGHDT and CDR2 YNNKEL (reference sequence). Trimming removed 1 base from V and 2 bases from J, with 18 bases in between. This CDR3 is 18 amino acids long. CDR3 protein: CASSQVPKRLVTKNIQYF. CDR3 coding DNA: TGTGCCAGCAGCCAAGTACCCAAGCGACTAGTGACCAAAAACATTCAGTACTTC.

This clonotype was counted many times. Here the CDR3 DNA reads TGTGCCAGCAGCGGAGTGGAGAGCTCCTACAATGAGCAGTTCTTC. This translates into CASSGVESSYNEQFF. V is TRBV7-9 and J is TRBJ2-1; no definite D call. The CDR3 runs to 15 residues. The germline gives CDR1 SEHNR, CDR2 FQNEAQ (reference sequence). V was shortened by 5 bases and J by 0 bases, with 11 bases between the two germline ends. Full variable domain (rest looked up from reference TRBV7-9 and TRBJ2-1): DTGVSQNPRHKITKRGQNVTFRCDPISEHNRLYWYRQTLGQGPEFLTYFQNEAQLEKSRLLSDRFSAERPKGSFSTLEIQRTEQGDSAMYLCASSGVESSYNEQFFGPGTRLTVL.

This clonotype was recorded a few times. The chain combines TRBV7-8 with TRBJ1-5; D not certain. This CDR3 is built from 14 residues. V shed 2 bases and J shed 3 bases, with 8 bases lying between them. The germline V gene has CDR1 SGHVS and CDR2 FQNEAQ. CDR3 nucleotide sequence: TGTGCCAGCAGCTTAATAGATATCAATCAGCCCCAGCATTTT. This encodes CASSLIDINQPQHF.

This clonotype was seen ten or more times. One end of the junction varies from germline; a read error may be responsible. This chain uses TRBV5-1 with TRBJ2-7; 10 nucleotides line up with TRBD2. From germline, CDR1 is SGHRS and CDR2 YFSETQ. The CDR3 is 12 amino acids. The CDR3 region is CASSPTSGEQYF. DNA for the CDR3: TGTGCCAGCTCACCGACTAGCGGGGAGCAGTACTTC.

The chain combines TRBV29-1 with TRBJ2-2; 8 nucleotides agree with TRBD2. CDR1 SQVTM and CDR2 ANQGSEA come from the germline V gene. The CDR3 contains 13 residues. J gave up 3 bases and V 5 bases, and 2 bases lay outside the gene matches. The CDR3 DNA reads TGCAGCGTTAGCGGGAGAGACACCGGGGAGCTGTTTTTT. Translating gives CSVSGRDTGELFF.

At least ten counts were recorded for this clonotype. This sequence joins TRBV6-5 and TRBJ1-2; D possibly corresponds to TRBD1 (6 bases). The CDR3 covers 14 residues. The V end was cut by 2 bases, the J end by 5 bases, with 12 bases between. The germline gives CDR1 MNHEY, CDR2 SVGAGI. The chain's CDR3 is CASSYRRGEYGYTF. The CDR3 DNA reads TGTGCCAGCAGTTACAGGAGGGGGGAATATGGCTACACCTTC.

A few counts support this clonotype. This chain links TRBV6-2 or TRBV6-3 with TRBJ2-1; D uncertain. V was shortened by 2 bases and J by 0 bases, with 14 bases between the two germline ends. Germline assignment: CDR1 MNHEY and CDR2 SVGEGT. The CDR3 runs to 17 residues. In nucleotides, the CDR3 is TGTGCCAGCAGTTACGTTTTCCTCCGAAGCTCCTACAATGAGCAGTTCTTC. Translated, it gives CASSYVFLRSSYNEQFF.

The rearrangement links TRBV12-3 or TRBV12-4 to TRBJ2-1; TRBD2 is a possible D gene (5 bases). V gave up 1 base and J gave up 8 bases, with 9 bases separating them. CDR3 size: 13 residues. The DNA of the CDR3 is TGTGCCAGCAGTTTAGGTCGCGGGTATGAGCAGTTCTTC. Translation gives CASSLGRGYEQFF.

The gene calls are TRBV5-1 and TRBJ2-1; TRBD2 agrees at 7 bases. The trim removed 3 bases at V and 6 bases at J, leaving 15 bases unmatched. Germline CDR1 reads SGHRS; CDR2 reads YFSETQ. The CDR3 covers 17 residues. The CDR3 nucleotides are TGCGCCAGCAGCTCCCCGTTTGCGGGAGACTCCGTCAATGAGCAGTTCTTC. The encoded protein is CASSSPFAGDSVNEQFF.

A word on this clonotype: Being one base from a much bigger clone, this may be a read error. The V call is TRBV5-8, the J call TRBJ2-7; D is perhaps TRBD2 (6 bases). The CDR3 is 17 residues long. V was shortened by 0 bases and J by 1 base, with 17 bases between the two germline ends. Germline V gene lookup returns CDR1 SGHTS and CDR2 YDEGEE. The CDR3 region is CASSLDPAGWRSYEQYF. CDR3 DNA: TGTGCCAGCAGCTTGGACCCGGCGGGGTGGCGATCCTACGAGCAGTACTTC.

The chain joins TRBV12-3 or TRBV12-4 to TRBJ2-3; D might be TRBD1 or TRBD2, each matching 5 bases. The CDR3 length is 16 residues. V was pared by 3 bases and J by 1 base, with 14 bases between. As DNA, the CDR3 is TGTGCCAGCAGTTTGGCGAGGGGAAAGGGCACAGATACGCAGTATTTT. As protein: CASSLARGKGTDTQYF.

This clonotype turned up a few times. This sequence joins TRBV12-3 or TRBV12-4 and TRBJ2-4; 10 positions match TRBD1. With 6 bases clipped from V and 9 bases from J, the junction kept 11 bases outside the gene matches. The CDR3 covers 15 residues. The CDR3 loop is CASSRVTGGAGIQYF. The CDR3 region has the DNA TGTGCCAGCAGCAGGGTGACAGGGGGCGCGGGCATTCAGTACTTC.

In this sample, this clonotype turned up a few times. The gene calls are TRBV20-1 and TRBJ1-3; D unclear. V was shortened by 5 bases and J by 6 bases, with 5 bases between the two germline ends. The CDR3 sequence is 10 residues long. In germline, CDR1 is DFQATT, CDR2 SNEGSKA (reference sequence). The CDR3 nucleotides read TGCAGTGCTCTCGAAAACACCATATATTTT. Its protein product is CSALENTIYF.